This T cell receptor beta chain was observed in a study of T cell responses to AZD1222 COVID-19 vaccine. Findings of the study overall: Spike-specific TCR depth and breadth grew after two AZD1222 doses.

V was clipped by 5 bases and J by 0 bases, with 17 bases between them. In germline, CDR1 is SGHTA, CDR2 FQGNSA. The CDR3 is made up of 16 amino acids. Note on this clone: What it binds is not known.

The assay was immunoSEQ multiplex PCR, and TCRdb's table has in-frame clones only and misses some. The table includes some 120,000 clones, over 75% detected once. The input for sequencing was peripheral blood, taken on day 0 of AZD1222 vaccination. This chain links TRBV7-2 with TRBJ2-7, with a tentative D call TRBD1 (6 bases). This TCR came from an adult in good health. The CDR3 bases are TGTGCCAGCAGCCCCCTGGCAGGGGATCGCTCCTACGAGCAGTACTTC. Translation gives CASSPLAGDRSYEQYF.